This passage covers 19 T cell receptor beta chains from one sample sequenced in a study of T cell responses to AZD1222 COVID-19 vaccine. Clones were sequenced by immunoSEQ multiplex PCR, and TCRdb holds only the in-frame ones, with some missing. The table lists around 80,000 clones, roughly 88% of them singletons. The specimen comprised peripheral blood, sampled 28 days after the second AZD1222 dose. The origin of the receptors is an adult who received the AZD1222 COVID-19 vaccine.

This clone appeared once. This chain links TRBV19 with TRBJ1-2; D possibly corresponds to TRBD1 (5 bases). The CDR3 totals 14 residues. The germline V gene encodes CDR1 LNHDA and CDR2 SQIVND (reference sequence). V lost 5 bases and J 6 bases, leaving 16 bases between the germline ends. CDR3 sequence: CASSRGRTADGYTF. The CDR3 DNA reads as TGTGCCAGTAGTCGGGGCAGAACGGCGGATGGCTACACCTTC.

The gene calls are TRBV14 and TRBJ1-6; 8 nucleotides match TRBD1. The V segment lost 3 bases and the J segment 9 bases; nucleotides outside the gene matches: 7. The CDR3 runs 15 residues. Per the germline V gene, CDR1 is SGHDN and CDR2 is FVKESK. The CDR3 DNA reads as TGTGCCAGCAGCCATCAGACAGGGGTTGGTTCACCCCTCCACTTT. The encoded protein is CASSHQTGVGSPLHF. The entire variable domain, with the rest obtained from reference TRBV14 and TRBJ1-6, is as follows: EAGVTQFPSHSVIEKGQTVTLRCDPISGHDNLYWYRRVMGKEIKFLLHFVKESKQDESGMPNNRFLAERTGGTYSTLKVQPAELEDSGVYFCASSHQTGVGSPLHFGNGTRLTVT.

The chain couples TRBV7-3 to TRBJ2-3; 8 nucleotides agree with TRBD2. The V segment lost 5 bases and the J segment 2 bases; nucleotides outside the gene matches: 6. In germline, CDR1 is SGHTA, CDR2 FQGTGA. CDR3 length equals 15 residues. The CDR3 region has the DNA TGTGCCAGCAGCCCCGCGGGGGGATACACAGATACGCAGTATTTT. This codes for CASSPAGGYTDTQYF. The whole variable domain, filled in from reference TRBV7-3 and TRBJ2-3, reads GAGVSQTPSNKVTEKGKYVELRCDPISGHTALYWYRQSLGQGPEFLIYFQGTGAADDSGLPNDRFFAVRPEGSVSTLKIQRTERGDSAVYLCASSPAGGYTDTQYFGPGTRLTVL.

The rearrangement joins TRBV11-2 to TRBJ1-5; unclear D gene. The germline V gene has CDR1 SGHAT and CDR2 FQNNGV. V was pared by 6 bases and J by 0 bases, with 12 bases between. There are 15 residues in the CDR3. Here the CDR3 reads CASSHGLDSNQPQHF. The DNA of the CDR3 is TGTGCCAGCAGTCATGGACTGGATAGCAATCAGCCCCAGCATTTT.

The rearrangement links TRBV6-5 to TRBJ2-3; D remains ambiguous. This CDR3 comprises 14 residues. With 6 bases removed from V and 1 base from J, the gap between germline ends came to 11 bases. Germline V gene data show CDR1 as MNHEY and CDR2 as SVGAGI. CDR3 in DNA: TGTGCCAGCAGCGGGTGGGGTGGCACAGATACGCAGTATTTT. Protein product: CASSGWGGTDTQYF.

V is TRBV28 and J is TRBJ1-1; D is ambiguous. Per germline, CDR1 MDHEN and CDR2 SYDVKM. The CDR3 runs to 12 residues. Trimming removed 5 bases from V and 2 bases from J, with 6 bases in between. As DNA, the CDR3 is TGTGCCAGCAGTCGGCCAAACACTGAAGCTTTCTTT. This sequence encodes CASSRPNTEAFF.

The chain joins TRBV15 to TRBJ2-5; D might be TRBD1 or TRBD2, each matching 5 bases. The germline V and J ends were trimmed by 4 bases and 5 bases, with 20 bases remaining between them. The CDR3 contains 16 residues. Germline CDR1 is LNHNV and CDR2 is YYDKDF (reference sequence). CDR3 residues: CATSTPRGAKGETQYF. DNA for the CDR3: TGTGCCACCAGCACCCCTCGGGGTGCTAAGGGGGAGACCCAGTACTTC. The entire variable domain, with the rest obtained from reference TRBV15 and TRBJ2-5, is as follows: DAMVIQNPRYQVTQFGKPVTLSCSQTLNHNVMYWYQQKSSQAPKLLFHYYDKDFNNEADTPDNFQSRRPNTSFCFLDIRSPGLGDTAMYLCATSTPRGAKGETQYFGPGTRLLVL.

The genes are TRBV5-5 and TRBJ2-5; D is unclear. The CDR3 runs to 16 residues. V lost 0 bases and J 0 bases, leaving 12 bases between the germline ends. In germline, CDR1 is SGHKS, CDR2 YYEKEE (reference sequence). The CDR3, as DNA: TGTGCCAGCAGCTTGGAAGGGTTTGTAGACCAAGAGACCCAGTACTTC. This codes for CASSLEGFVDQETQYF.

CDR3 in amino acids: CASSRYSGGKGGELFF. The CDR3 coding sequence is TGTGCCAGCTCCCGATATAGCGGGGGGAAGGGCGGGGAGCTGTTTTTT. This rearrangement joins TRBV9 to TRBJ2-2; 10 bases agree with TRBD2. The CDR3 has 16 amino acids. Trimming at V came to 7 bases and at J to 7 bases, leaving 13 bases not matched to a gene. The V gene's germline CDR1 is SGDLS and CDR2 YYNGEE. Full variable domain (outside the CDR3, taken from reference TRBV9 and TRBJ2-2): DSGVTQTPKHLITATGQRVTLRCSPRSGDLSVYWYQQSLDQGLQFLIQYYNGEERAKGNILERFSAQQFPDLHSELNLSSLELGDSALYFCASSRYSGGKGGELFFGEGSRLTVL.

The V call is TRBV19, the J call TRBJ2-3, with 9 bases aligning to TRBD2. This CDR3 spans 14 amino acids. Trimming at V came to 4 bases and at J to 4 bases, leaving 3 bases not matched to a gene. In germline, CDR1 is LNHDA, CDR2 SQIVND (reference sequence). The CDR3 sequence is CASSTAGGPDTQYF. In nucleotides, the CDR3 is TGTGCCAGTAGTACGGCGGGGGGGCCAGATACGCAGTATTTT.

This chain links TRBV6-5 with TRBJ1-5; 10 bases agree with TRBD1. This CDR3 is built from 15 residues. The germline V gene has CDR1 MNHEY and CDR2 SVGAGI. The J segment lost 8 bases and the V segment lost 0 bases, leaving 4 bases of the junction unmatched. The CDR3 region has the DNA TGTGCCAGCAGTTACTCAGGGACAGGGGACGAGCCCCAGCATTTT. Translation gives CASSYSGTGDEPQHF.

The V gene is TRBV6-6, the J gene TRBJ2-7, with 9 bases matching TRBD2. V trimming: 4 bases; J trimming: 3 bases; junction bases outside the gene matches: 1. CDR3 size: 13 residues. Per germline, CDR1 MNHNY and CDR2 SVGAGI (reference sequence). The CDR3 is CASSLAGDYEQYF. CDR3 DNA sequence: TGTGCCAGCAGTTTAGCGGGAGACTACGAGCAGTACTTC.

The chain joins TRBV4-2 to TRBJ1-2; D gene uncertain. Germline values: CDR1 LGHNA, CDR2 YNFKEQ. V lost 1 base to trimming and J lost 6 bases, with 15 bases between them. The CDR3 contains 15 residues. The CDR3 sequence is CASSQARGSVDGYTF. CDR3 bases: TGTGCCAGCAGCCAAGCGCGTGGGTCGGTGGATGGCTACACCTTC.

This clone was seen a handful of times. The chain carries TRBV30 and TRBJ1-2; TRBD1 agrees at 7 bases. Per germline, CDR1 GTSNPN and CDR2 SVGIG (reference sequence). V lost 4 bases to trimming and J lost 8 bases; unmatched junction nucleotides: 7. The CDR3 loop spans 12 amino acids. CDR3: CAWTTTGDGYTF. CDR3 sequence (DNA): TGTGCCTGGACCACCACAGGGGACGGCTACACCTTC.

J is TRBJ1-5 and V is TRBV19, with D maybe TRBD1 (6 bases). This CDR3 comprises 17 residues. The germline V gene has CDR1 LNHDA and CDR2 SQIVND (reference sequence). Trimming shortened V by 7 bases and J by 0 bases, and 19 bases separated the two germline ends. For the CDR3, the DNA is TGTGCCAGTAAGTCACAGGGTTCCGGGTATAGCAATCAGCCCCAGCATTTT. It specifies CASKSQGSGYSNQPQHF.

The chain uses TRBV27 and TRBJ1-6; a weak D match, TRBD1 (5 bases). V lost 0 bases to trimming and J lost 6 bases, with 12 bases between them. This CDR3 spans 16 amino acids. Germline CDR1 reads MNHEY; CDR2 reads SMNVEV (reference sequence). The chain's CDR3 is CASSLSMTAGNSPLHF. CDR3 bases: TGTGCCAGCAGTTTATCGATGACAGCCGGTAATTCACCCCTCCACTTT.

The chain has TRBV5-1 and TRBJ1-3; 8 positions match TRBD1. V lost 5 bases and J lost 8; bases outside the gene matches: 9. This CDR3 spans 14 amino acids. Per germline, CDR1 SGHRS and CDR2 YFSETQ. CDR3 protein: CASRTTGELDTIYF. The CDR3 DNA reads as TGCGCCAGCAGGACGACAGGGGAGTTGGACACCATATATTTT.

V gene TRBV15 combines with J gene TRBJ2-7; D is unresolved. V shed 0 bases and J shed 0 bases, with 9 bases lying between them. CDR3 size: 15 residues. The germline CDR1 and CDR2 sequences are LNHNV and YYDKDF (reference sequence). The CDR3 DNA reads as TGTGCCACCAGCAGAGATAGAGTCCGCTCCTACGAGCAGTACTTC. Translation: CATSRDRVRSYEQYF.

The chain joins TRBV27 to TRBJ1-4; possible D gene TRBD1, 5 bases. Trimming shortened V by 4 bases and J by 0 bases, and 15 bases separated the two germline ends. The germline CDR1 and CDR2 sequences are MNHEY and SMNVEV (reference sequence). The CDR3 is 17 residues long. The CDR3 DNA follows: TGTGCCAGCAGTTCGTTATTTCAGGGTACAACTAATGAAAAACTGTTTTTT. Amino acids: CASSSLFQGTTNEKLFF.